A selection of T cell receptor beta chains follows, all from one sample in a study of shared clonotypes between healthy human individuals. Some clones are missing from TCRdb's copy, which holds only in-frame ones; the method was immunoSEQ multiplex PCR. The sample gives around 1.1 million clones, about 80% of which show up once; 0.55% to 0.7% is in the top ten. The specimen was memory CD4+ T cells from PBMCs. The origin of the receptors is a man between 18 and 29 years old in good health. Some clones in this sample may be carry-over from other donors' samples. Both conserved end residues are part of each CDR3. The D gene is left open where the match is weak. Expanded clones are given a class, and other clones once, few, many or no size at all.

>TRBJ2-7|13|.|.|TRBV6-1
TGTGCCAGCAGTGTCAGAGGGACAACCGAGCAGTACTTC
CASSVRGTTEQYF
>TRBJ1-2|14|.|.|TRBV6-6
TGTGCCAGCAGTTCCCAGGGGACGGTTTATGGCTACACCTTC
CASSSQGTVYGYTF
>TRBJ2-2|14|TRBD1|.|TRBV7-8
TGTGCCAGCAGCTCACAGGGGGCGTTGGGGGAGCTGTTTTTT
CASSSQGALGELFF
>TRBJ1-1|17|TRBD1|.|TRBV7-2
TGTGCCAGCAGCTTAGCGGGGACAGGGGGTTTGAACACTGAAGCTTTCTTT
CASSLAGTGGLNTEAFF
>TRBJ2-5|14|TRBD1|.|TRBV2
TGTGCCAGCAGCGGGGACAGGGGGTGGGAGACCCAGTACTTC
CASSGDRGWETQYF
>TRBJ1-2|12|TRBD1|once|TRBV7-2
TGTGCCAGCAGCCTAGGACAGGGGGGCTACACCTTC
CASSLGQGGYTF
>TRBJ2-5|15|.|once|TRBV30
TGTGCCTGGAGTTCTATCCTAGGAGGGGAAGAGACCCAGTACTTC
CAWSSILGGEETQYF
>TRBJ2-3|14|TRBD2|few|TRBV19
TGTGCCAGTAGAAAAGTAGCGGGAGGGGATACGCAGTATTTT
CASRKVAGGDTQYF
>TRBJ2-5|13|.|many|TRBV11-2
TGTGCCAGCAGCTCGGGGGACGGAAAGACCCAGTACTTC
CASSSGDGKTQYF
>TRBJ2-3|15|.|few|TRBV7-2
TGTGCCAGCAGCTTACGGCAGGGTGGGCCAGATACGCAGTATTTT
CASSLRQGGPDTQYF